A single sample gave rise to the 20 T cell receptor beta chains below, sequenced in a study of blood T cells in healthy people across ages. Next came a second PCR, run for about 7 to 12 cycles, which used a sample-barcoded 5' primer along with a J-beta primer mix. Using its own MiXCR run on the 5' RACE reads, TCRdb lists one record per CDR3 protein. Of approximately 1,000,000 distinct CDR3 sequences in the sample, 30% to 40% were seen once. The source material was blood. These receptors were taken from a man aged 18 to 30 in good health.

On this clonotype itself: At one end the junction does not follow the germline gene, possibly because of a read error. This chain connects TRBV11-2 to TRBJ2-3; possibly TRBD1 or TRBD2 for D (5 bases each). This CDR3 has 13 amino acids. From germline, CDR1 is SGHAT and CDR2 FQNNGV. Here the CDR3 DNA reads TGTGCCAGCAGCTTAGGGGGGTTAGATACGCGGTATTTT. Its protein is CASSLGGLDTRYF. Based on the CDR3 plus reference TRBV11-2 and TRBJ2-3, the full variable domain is EAGVAQSPRYKIIEKRQSVAFWCNPISGHATLYWYQQILGQGPKLLIQFQNNGVVDDSQLPKDRFSAERLKGVDSTLKIQPAKLEDSAVYLCASSLGGLDTRYFGPGTRLTVL.

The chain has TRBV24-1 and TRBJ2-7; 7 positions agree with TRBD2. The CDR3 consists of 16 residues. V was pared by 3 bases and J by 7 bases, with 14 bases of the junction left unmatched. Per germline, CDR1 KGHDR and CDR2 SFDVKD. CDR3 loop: CATSDPVAGVHNEQYF. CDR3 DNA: TGTGCCACCAGTGATCCCGTGGCGGGGGTTCACAATGAGCAGTACTTC.

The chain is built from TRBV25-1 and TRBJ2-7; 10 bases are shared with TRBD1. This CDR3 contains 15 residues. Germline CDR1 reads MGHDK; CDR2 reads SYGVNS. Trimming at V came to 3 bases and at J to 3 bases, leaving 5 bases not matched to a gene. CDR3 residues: CASSDSTGGIYEQYF. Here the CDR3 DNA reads TGTGCCAGCAGTGATTCGACAGGGGGCATCTACGAGCAGTACTTC.

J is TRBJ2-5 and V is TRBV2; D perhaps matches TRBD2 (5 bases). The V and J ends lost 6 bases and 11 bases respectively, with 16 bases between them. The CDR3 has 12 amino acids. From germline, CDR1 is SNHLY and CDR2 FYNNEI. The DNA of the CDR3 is TGTGCCAGCAGACAACTAGGAGTGTTGCAGTACTTC. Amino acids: CASRQLGVLQYF.

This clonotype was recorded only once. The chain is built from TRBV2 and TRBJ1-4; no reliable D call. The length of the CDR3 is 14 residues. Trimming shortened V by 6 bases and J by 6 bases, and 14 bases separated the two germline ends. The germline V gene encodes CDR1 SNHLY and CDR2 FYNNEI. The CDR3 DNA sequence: TGTGCCAGCAGCGGGCCCCTCCCGGATGAAAAACTGTTTTTT. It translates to CASSGPLPDEKLFF.

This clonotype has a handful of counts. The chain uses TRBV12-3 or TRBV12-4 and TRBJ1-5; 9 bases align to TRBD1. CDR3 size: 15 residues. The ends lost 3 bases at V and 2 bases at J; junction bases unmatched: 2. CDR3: CASSFRDRGNQPQHF. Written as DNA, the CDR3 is TGTGCCAGCAGTTTCCGGGACAGGGGCAATCAGCCCCAGCATTTT.

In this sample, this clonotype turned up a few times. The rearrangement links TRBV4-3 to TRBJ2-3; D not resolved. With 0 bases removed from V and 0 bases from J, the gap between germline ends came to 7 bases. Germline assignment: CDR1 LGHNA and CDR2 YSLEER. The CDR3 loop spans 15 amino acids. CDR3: CASSQERHSTDTQYF. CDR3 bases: TGCGCCAGCAGCCAAGAAAGGCACAGCACAGATACGCAGTATTTT.

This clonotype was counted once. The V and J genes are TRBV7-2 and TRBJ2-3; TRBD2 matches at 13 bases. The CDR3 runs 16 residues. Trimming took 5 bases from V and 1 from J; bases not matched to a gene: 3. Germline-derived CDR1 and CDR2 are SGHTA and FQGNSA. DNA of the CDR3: TGTGCCAGCAGCACTAGCGGGGGGGGCGGCACAGATACGCAGTATTTT. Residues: CASSTSGGGGTDTQYF.

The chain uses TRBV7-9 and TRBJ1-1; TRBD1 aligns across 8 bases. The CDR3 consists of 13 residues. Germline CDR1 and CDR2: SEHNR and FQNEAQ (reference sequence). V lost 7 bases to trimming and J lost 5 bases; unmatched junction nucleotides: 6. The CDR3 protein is CASTETGVTEAFF. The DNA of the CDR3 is TGTGCCAGCACCGAGACAGGGGTAACTGAAGCTTTCTTT.

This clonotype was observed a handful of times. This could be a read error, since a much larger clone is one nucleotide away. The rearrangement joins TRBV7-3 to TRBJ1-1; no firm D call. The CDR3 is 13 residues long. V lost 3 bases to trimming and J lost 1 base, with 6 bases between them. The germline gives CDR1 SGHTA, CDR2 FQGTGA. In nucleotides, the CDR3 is TGTGCCAGCAGCTTCGACCAGAACACTGAAGCTTTCTTT. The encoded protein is CASSFDQNTEAFF.

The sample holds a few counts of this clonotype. This CDR3 reads CASSLGQSGNQPQHF. Here the CDR3 DNA reads TGTGCCAGCAGCTTAGGCCAGAGTGGCAATCAGCCCCAGCATTTT. The chain employs TRBV7-6 and TRBJ1-5; D not resolved. CDR3 length: 15 amino acids. From germline, CDR1 is SGHVS and CDR2 FNYEAQ. V lost 1 base, J lost 2 bases, and 9 bases lay in between.

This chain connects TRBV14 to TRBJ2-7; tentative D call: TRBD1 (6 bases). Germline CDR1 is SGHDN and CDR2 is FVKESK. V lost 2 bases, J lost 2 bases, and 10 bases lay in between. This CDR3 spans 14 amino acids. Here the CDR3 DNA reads TGTGCCAGCAGCCAAAGGACAGCACCCTACGAGCAGTACTTC. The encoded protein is CASSQRTAPYEQYF. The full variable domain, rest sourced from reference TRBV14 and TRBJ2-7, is EAGVTQFPSHSVIEKGQTVTLRCDPISGHDNLYWYRRVMGKEIKFLLHFVKESKQDESGMPNNRFLAERTGGTYSTLKVQPAELEDSGVYFCASSQRTAPYEQYFGPGTRLTVT.

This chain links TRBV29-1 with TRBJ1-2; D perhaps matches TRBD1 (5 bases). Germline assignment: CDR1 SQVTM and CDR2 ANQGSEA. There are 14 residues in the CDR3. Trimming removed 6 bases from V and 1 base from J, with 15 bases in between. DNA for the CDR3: TGCAGCGTCTCAAGGACAACGATTAACTATGGCTACACCTTC. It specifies CSVSRTTINYGYTF.

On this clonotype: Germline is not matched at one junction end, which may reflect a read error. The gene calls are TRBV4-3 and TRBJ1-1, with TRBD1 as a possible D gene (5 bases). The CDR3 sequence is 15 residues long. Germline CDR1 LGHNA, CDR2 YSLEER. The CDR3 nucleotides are TGCGCCGGCAGCCAAGATGCTGGGGGGAACACTGAAGCTTTCTTT. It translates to CAGSQDAGGNTEAFF.

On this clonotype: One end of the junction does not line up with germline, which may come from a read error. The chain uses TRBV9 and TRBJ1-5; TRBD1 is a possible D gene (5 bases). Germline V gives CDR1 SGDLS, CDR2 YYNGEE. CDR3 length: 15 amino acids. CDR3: CAGSVSGHSNQPQHF. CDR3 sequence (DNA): TGTGCCGGCAGCGTTTCAGGGCATAGCAATCAGCCCCAGCATTTT.

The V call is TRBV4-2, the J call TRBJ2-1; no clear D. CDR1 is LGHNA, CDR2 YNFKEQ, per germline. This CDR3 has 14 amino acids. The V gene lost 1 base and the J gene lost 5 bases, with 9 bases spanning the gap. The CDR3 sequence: CASSQGSRDNEQFF. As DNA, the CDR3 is TGTGCCAGCAGCCAAGGTTCACGGGACAATGAGCAGTTCTTC.

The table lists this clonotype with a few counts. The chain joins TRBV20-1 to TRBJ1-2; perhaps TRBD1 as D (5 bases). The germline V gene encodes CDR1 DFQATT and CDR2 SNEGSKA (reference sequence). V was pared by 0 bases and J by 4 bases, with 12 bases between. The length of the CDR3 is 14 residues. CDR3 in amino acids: CSARDGHRGYGYTF. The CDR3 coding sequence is TGCAGTGCTAGAGATGGACATAGAGGCTATGGCTACACCTTC.

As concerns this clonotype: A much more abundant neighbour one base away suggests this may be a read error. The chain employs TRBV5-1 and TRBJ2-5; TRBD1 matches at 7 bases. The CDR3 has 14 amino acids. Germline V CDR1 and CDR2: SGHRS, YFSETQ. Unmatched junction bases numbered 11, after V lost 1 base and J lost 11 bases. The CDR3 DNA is TGCGCCAGCAGCTTGATGACAGGGAAAGGTGAGCAGTACTTC. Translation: CASSLMTGKGEQYF.

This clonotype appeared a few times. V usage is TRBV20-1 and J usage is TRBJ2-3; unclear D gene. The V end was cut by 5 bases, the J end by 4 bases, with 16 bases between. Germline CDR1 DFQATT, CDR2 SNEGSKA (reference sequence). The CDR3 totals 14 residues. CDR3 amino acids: CSAQDNLWADTQYF. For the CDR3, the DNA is TGCAGTGCTCAGGATAATCTGTGGGCAGATACGCAGTATTTT.

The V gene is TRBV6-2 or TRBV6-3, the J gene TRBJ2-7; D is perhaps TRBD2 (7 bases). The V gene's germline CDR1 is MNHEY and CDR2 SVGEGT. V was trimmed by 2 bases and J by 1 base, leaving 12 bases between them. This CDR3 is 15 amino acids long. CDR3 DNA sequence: TGTGCCAGCAGTTACATGGGGGGGGCTTCCTACGAGCAGTACTTC. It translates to CASSYMGGASYEQYF.